This TCR beta chain was observed in a study of OX40 agonist ivuxolimab in advanced cancers. Notes on the study in general: Expanded clones were, on average, more numerous in CD8+ T cells than in CD4+. Dose levels from 0.1 to 3.0 mg/kg saw CD4+ and CD8+ blood T cells expand clonally by week 6. Among some nonresponders, normalized T-cell clonal expansion was also low. Among patients with partial responses at 0.1-3.0 mg/kg, clonal expansion was among the lowest.

The protocol was immunoSEQ multiplex PCR, while the TCRdb copy is restricted to in-frame clones and leaves out a portion. Of some 43,000 clones listed, around 88% are singletons. Worth noting for this clone: The antigen is undetermined.

This CDR3 is 11 amino acids long. V was cut by 5 bases and J by 8 bases, with 8 bases left in between. Germline V CDR1 and CDR2: SGHDT, YYEEEE. This sequence was found in an adult with an advanced solid tumor such as melanoma, head and neck, liver or kidney cancer. Sequenced material: CD4+ or CD8+ T cells sorted from blood, taken in a trial of the OX40 agonist ivuxolimab. V usage is TRBV5-6 and J usage is TRBJ2-1, with D uncertain. The CDR3 loop reads CASSSAYEQFF. As DNA, the CDR3 is TGTGCCAGCAGTTCAGCCTATGAGCAGTTCTTC.